The rows below give T cell receptor beta chains drawn from one sample of a study of T cell responses to AZD1222 COVID-19 vaccine. Data came from immunoSEQ multiplex PCR; TCRdb stores just in-frame clones and leaves some out. The profile shows 130,000 to 150,000 clones, roughly 92% of them singletons. Sequencing used peripheral blood, obtained on day 0 of AZD1222 vaccination. The receptor set was obtained from an adult in good health. The CDR3 runs from the conserved cysteine through the conserved F or W. The order of the fields is D gene, J gene, clone size, V gene, CDR3 DNA, CDR3 protein. D genes are given only for firm matches. Only some rows state a clone size, as once, few, many or a class for expanded clones.

d_call: .
j_call: TRBJ2-3
clone_size: .
v_call: TRBV10-1
cdr3_nt: TGCGCCAGCAGTGAGACAGCCACAGATACGCAGTATTTT
cdr3_aa: CASSETATDTQYF

d_call: .
j_call: TRBJ2-2
clone_size: .
v_call: TRBV30
cdr3_nt: TGTGCCTGGAGTGTAAAAGGTGTTACCGGGGAGCTGTTTTTT
cdr3_aa: CAWSVKGVTGELFF

d_call: .
j_call: TRBJ2-7
clone_size: once
v_call: TRBV23-1
cdr3_nt: TGCGCCAGCAGTCAATCCTGCACCCACTCCTACGAGCAGTACTTC
cdr3_aa: CASSQSCTHSYEQYF

d_call: .
j_call: TRBJ1-5
clone_size: .
v_call: TRBV6-5
cdr3_nt: TGTGCCAGCAGGCGTATCGGGGGGAGGTCCCAGCATTTT
cdr3_aa: CASRRIGGRSQHF

d_call: .
j_call: TRBJ2-6
clone_size: once
v_call: TRBV3-1/TRBV3-2
cdr3_nt: TGTGCCAGCAGCCGTCTGAGCTCTGGGGCCAACGTCCTGACTTTC
cdr3_aa: CASSRLSSGANVLTF

d_call: .
j_call: TRBJ1-5
clone_size: few
v_call: TRBV6-1
cdr3_nt: TGTGCCAGCAGTGAACAAAATAGCAATCAGCCCCAGCATTTT
cdr3_aa: CASSEQNSNQPQHF

d_call: .
j_call: TRBJ1-2
clone_size: .
v_call: TRBV6-5
cdr3_nt: TGTGCCAGCAGTTACTCGATGGGGGCGCTCTATGGCTACACCTTC
cdr3_aa: CASSYSMGALYGYTF

d_call: .
j_call: TRBJ1-1
clone_size: .
v_call: TRBV6-5
cdr3_nt: TGTGCCAGCAGTTATGGGGGAGGGTGGAACACTGAAGCTTTCTTT
cdr3_aa: CASSYGGGWNTEAFF

d_call: .
j_call: TRBJ2-6
clone_size: .
v_call: TRBV19
cdr3_nt: TGTGCCAGTAGTATAACTGGGGCCAACGTCCTGACTTTC
cdr3_aa: CASSITGANVLTF

d_call: TRBD2
j_call: TRBJ2-3
clone_size: .
v_call: TRBV25-1
cdr3_nt: TGTGCCAGCAGTGCCCCTAGCGGGAGCACAGATACGCAGTATTTT
cdr3_aa: CASSAPSGSTDTQYF

d_call: TRBD1
j_call: TRBJ2-1
clone_size: .
v_call: TRBV5-1
cdr3_nt: TGCGCCAGCAGCCCAGGCCCGACAGGGATCGGCGAGCAGTTCTTC
cdr3_aa: CASSPGPTGIGEQFF